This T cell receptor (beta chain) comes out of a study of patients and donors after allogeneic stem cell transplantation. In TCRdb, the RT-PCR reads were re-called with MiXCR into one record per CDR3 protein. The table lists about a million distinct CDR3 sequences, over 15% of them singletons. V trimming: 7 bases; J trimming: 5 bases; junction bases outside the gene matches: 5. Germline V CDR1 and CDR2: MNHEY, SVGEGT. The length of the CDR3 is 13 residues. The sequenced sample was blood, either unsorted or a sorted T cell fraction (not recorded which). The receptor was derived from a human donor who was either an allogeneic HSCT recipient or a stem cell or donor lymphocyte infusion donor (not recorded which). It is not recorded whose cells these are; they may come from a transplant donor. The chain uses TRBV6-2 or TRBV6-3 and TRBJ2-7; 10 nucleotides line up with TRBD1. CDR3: CASTTGTGDEQYF. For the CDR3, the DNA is TGTGCCAGCACCACCGGGACAGGGGACGAGCAGTACTTC.